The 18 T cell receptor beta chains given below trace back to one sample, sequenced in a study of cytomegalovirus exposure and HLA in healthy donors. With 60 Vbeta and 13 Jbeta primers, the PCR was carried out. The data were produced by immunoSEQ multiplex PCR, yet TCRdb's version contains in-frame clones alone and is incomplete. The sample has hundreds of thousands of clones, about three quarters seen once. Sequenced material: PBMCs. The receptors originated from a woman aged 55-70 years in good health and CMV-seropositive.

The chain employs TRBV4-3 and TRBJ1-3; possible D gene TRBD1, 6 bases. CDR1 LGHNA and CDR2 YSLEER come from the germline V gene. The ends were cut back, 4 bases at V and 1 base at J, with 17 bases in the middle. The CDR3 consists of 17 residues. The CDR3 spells CASSRLLLGGSGNTIYF. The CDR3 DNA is TGCGCCAGCAGCCGATTGCTTCTAGGGGGTTCTGGAAACACCATATATTTT.

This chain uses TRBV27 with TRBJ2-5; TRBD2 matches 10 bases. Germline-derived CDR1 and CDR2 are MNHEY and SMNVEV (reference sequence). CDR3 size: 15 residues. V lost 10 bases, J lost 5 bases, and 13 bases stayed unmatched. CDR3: CAILAGAGRGETQYF. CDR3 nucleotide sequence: TGTGCCATCCTAGCGGGAGCGGGCCGAGGGGAGACCCAGTACTTC.

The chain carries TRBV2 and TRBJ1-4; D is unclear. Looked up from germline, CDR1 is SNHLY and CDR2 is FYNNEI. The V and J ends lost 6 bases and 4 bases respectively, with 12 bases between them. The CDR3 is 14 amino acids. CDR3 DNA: TGTGCCAGCAGATACAGCCCACTTAATGAAAAACTGTTTTTT. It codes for CASRYSPLNEKLFF.

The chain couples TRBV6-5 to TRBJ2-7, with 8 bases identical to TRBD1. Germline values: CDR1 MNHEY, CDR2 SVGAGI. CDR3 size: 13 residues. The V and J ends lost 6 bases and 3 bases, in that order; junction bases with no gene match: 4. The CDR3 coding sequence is TGTGCCAGCAGCAGGACAGGGAACTACGAGCAGTACTTC. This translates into CASSRTGNYEQYF.

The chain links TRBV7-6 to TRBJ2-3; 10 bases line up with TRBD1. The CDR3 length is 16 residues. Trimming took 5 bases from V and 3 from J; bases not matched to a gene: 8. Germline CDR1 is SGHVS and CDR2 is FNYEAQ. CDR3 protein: CASSETGTGVTDTQYF. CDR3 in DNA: TGTGCCAGCAGCGAGACCGGGACAGGGGTAACAGATACGCAGTATTTT.

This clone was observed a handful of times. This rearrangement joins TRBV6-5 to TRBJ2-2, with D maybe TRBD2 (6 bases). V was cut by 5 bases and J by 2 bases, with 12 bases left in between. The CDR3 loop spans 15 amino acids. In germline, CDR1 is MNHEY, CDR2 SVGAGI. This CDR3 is CASSLSGTNTGELFF. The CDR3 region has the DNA TGTGCCAGCAGTCTATCCGGGACTAACACCGGGGAGCTGTTTTTT.

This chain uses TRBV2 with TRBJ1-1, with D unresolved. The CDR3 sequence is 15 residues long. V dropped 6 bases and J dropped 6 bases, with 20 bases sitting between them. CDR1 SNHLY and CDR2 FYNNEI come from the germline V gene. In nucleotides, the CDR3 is TGTGCCAGCAGGCGCCAACAAACCGAGGTTTCTGAAGCTTTCTTT. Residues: CASRRQQTEVSEAFF.

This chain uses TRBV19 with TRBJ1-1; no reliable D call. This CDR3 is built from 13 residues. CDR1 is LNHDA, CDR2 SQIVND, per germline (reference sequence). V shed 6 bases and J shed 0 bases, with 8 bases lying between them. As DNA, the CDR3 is TGTGCCAGTAGCCCAGTTTTGAACACTGAAGCTTTCTTT. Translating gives CASSPVLNTEAFF.

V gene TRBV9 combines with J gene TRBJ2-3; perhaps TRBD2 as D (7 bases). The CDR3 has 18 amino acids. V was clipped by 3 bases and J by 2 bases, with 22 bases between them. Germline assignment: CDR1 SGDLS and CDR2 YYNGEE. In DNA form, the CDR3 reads TGTGCCAGCAGCGCCCTTGTCGGGGGGCATACATCCACAGATACGCAGTATTTT. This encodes CASSALVGGHTSTDTQYF.

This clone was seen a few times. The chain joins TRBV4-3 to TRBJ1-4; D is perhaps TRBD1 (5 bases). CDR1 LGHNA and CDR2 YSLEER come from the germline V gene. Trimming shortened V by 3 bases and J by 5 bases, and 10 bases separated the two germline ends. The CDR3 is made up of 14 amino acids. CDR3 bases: TGCGCCAGCAGCCAGGGCCAGGGAAATGAAAAACTGTTTTTT. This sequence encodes CASSQGQGNEKLFF.

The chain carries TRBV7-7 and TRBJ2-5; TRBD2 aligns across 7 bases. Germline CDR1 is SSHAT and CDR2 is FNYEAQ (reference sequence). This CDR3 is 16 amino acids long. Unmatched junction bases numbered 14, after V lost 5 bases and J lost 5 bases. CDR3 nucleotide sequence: TGTGCCAGCAGCGAACAGCCCCCGGGGGGTGAGGAGACCCAGTACTTC. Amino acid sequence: CASSEQPPGGEETQYF.

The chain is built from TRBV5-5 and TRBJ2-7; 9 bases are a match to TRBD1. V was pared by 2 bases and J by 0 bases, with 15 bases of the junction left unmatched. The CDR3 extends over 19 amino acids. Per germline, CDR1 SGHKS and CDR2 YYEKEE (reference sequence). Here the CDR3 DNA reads TGTGCCAGCAGCTTACTCGGGGACAGGGATTACCTTAGCTCCTACGAGCAGTACTTC. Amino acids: CASSLLGDRDYLSSYEQYF.

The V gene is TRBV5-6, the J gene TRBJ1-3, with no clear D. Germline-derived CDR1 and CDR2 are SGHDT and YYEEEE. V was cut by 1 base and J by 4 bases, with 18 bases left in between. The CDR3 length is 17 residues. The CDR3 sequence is CASSLRGTGMGGNTIYF. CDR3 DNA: TGTGCCAGCAGCTTGCGGGGTACGGGGATGGGAGGAAACACCATATATTTT.

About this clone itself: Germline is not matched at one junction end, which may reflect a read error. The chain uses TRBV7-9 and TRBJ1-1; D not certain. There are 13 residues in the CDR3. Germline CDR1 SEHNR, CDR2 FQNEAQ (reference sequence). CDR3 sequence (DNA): TGTTCCAGCAGCTTAGTCGGGAACACTGAAGCTTTCTTT. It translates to CSSSLVGNTEAFF. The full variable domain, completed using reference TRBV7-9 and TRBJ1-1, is DTGVSQNPRHKITKRGQNVTFRCDPISEHNRLYWYRQTLGQGPEFLTYFQNEAQLEKSRLLSDRFSAERPKGSFSTLEIQRTEQGDSAMYLCSSSLVGNTEAFFGQGTRLTVV.

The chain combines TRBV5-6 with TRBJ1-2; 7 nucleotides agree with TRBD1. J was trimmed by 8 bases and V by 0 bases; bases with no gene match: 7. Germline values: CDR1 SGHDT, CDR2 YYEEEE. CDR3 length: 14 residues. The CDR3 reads CASSLGPGGIGYTF. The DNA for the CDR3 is TGTGCCAGCAGCTTGGGTCCAGGGGGTATAGGCTACACCTTC.

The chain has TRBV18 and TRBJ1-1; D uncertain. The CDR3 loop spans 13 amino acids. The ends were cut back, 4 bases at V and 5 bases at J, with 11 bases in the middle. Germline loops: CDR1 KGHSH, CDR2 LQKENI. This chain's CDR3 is CASSREVQTEAFF. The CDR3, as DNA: TGTGCCAGCTCACGAGAGGTGCAGACTGAAGCTTTCTTT. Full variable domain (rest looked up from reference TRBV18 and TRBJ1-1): NAGVMQNPRHLVRRRGQEARLRCSPMKGHSHVYWYRQLPEEGLKFMVYLQKENIIDESGMPKERFSAEFPKEGPSILRIQQVVRGDSAAYFCASSREVQTEAFFGQGTRLTVV.

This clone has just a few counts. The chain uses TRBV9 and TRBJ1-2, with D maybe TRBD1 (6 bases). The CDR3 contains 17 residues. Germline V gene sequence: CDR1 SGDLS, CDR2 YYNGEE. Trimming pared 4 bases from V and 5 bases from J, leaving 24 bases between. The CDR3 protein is CASSHPTGGAGRYGYTF. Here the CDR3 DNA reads TGTGCCAGCAGCCACCCTACGGGGGGGGCAGGGCGGTATGGCTACACCTTC.

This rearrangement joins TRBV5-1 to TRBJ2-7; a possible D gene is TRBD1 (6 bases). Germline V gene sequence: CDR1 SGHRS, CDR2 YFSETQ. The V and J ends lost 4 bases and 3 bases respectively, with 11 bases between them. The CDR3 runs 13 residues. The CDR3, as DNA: TGCGCCAGCAGCCCCCAACAGGGCTACGAGCAGTACTTC. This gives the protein CASSPQQGYEQYF.